Each of the 15 T cell receptor beta chains below was sequenced from the same sample in a study of blood T cell repertoires in COVID-19. TCRdb keeps only in-frame clones here, not all; method: immunoSEQ multiplex PCR. The data show under 170,000 clones, 75% to 90% seen once. Sequencing input: peripheral blood. Every receptor here comes from a woman in her sixties or seventies with active or convalescent COVID-19.

This chain joins TRBV19 and TRBJ2-3; possibly TRBD1 for D (6 bases). In germline, CDR1 is LNHDA, CDR2 SQIVND (reference sequence). This CDR3 contains 15 residues. Trimming removed 7 bases from V and 0 bases from J, with 14 bases in between. This chain's CDR3 is CASTPGHVSTDTQYF. CDR3 nucleotides: TGTGCCAGTACTCCGGGACACGTAAGCACAGATACGCAGTATTTT.

The chain employs TRBV4-1 and TRBJ1-4; 7 nucleotides align to TRBD1. After removal of 0 bases from V and 7 bases from J, the junction contained 11 bases not matched to a gene. This CDR3 comprises 17 residues. Germline V gives CDR1 MGHRA, CDR2 YSYEKL. CDR3 sequence reads: CASSQEGSARGSEKLFF. The CDR3 nucleotides are TGCGCCAGCAGCCAAGAAGGATCCGCCAGGGGGAGTGAAAAACTGTTTTTT.

The chain carries TRBV9 and TRBJ2-1; weak D call: TRBD1 (7 bases). V was pared by 0 bases and J by 7 bases, with 23 bases between. This CDR3 has 18 amino acids. Germline V CDR1 and CDR2: SGDLS, YYNGEE. The CDR3 here is CASSVEGQGGTLGNEQFF. CDR3 coding DNA: TGTGCCAGCAGCGTAGAGGGGCAGGGGGGCACGTTGGGGAATGAGCAGTTCTTC.

The chain has TRBV23-1 and TRBJ1-6; tentatively, D is TRBD1 (5 bases). TRBV23-1 is an ORF for which the function is uncertain. The CDR3 has 14 amino acids. Trimming shortened V by 0 bases and J by 8 bases, and 8 bases separated the two germline ends. For the CDR3, the DNA is TGCGCCAGCAGTCAATCTGAAGGGGATTCACCCCTCCACTTT. Translation gives CASSQSEGDSPLHF.

Written as DNA, the CDR3 is TGTGCCAGCAGCTCGACAGGGGGATATGAAGCTTTCTTT. This sequence encodes CASSSTGGYEAFF. This chain uses TRBV12-3 or TRBV12-4 with TRBJ1-1; 9 bases are shared with TRBD1. CDR3 size: 13 residues. The V gene end was trimmed by 6 bases and the J gene end by 7 bases; junction bases not matched to a gene: 6.

The V gene is TRBV7-9, the J gene TRBJ2-1, with TRBD2 matching over 9 bases. V dropped 8 bases and J dropped 8; count of bases not matched to a gene: 16. CDR3 length equals 16 residues. Germline CDR1 is SEHNR and CDR2 is FQNEAQ (reference sequence). Here the CDR3 reads CASGLLRGGLDDEQFF. The CDR3 DNA reads as TGTGCCAGCGGACTTTTGCGGGGGGGCCTGGATGATGAGCAGTTCTTC.

The chain combines TRBV9 with TRBJ2-3; TRBD1 aligns across 7 bases. The CDR3 length is 15 residues. V shed 4 bases, J shed 0 bases, and the junction held 5 bases outside the gene matches. CDR1 SGDLS and CDR2 YYNGEE come from the germline V gene. The CDR3: CASSLGDSSTDTQYF. CDR3 nucleotide sequence: TGTGCCAGCAGCCTCGGGGACAGTAGCACAGATACGCAGTATTTT.

The genes are TRBV11-3 and TRBJ2-2, with TRBD1 matching 8 bases. This CDR3 spans 16 amino acids. Germline V gene data show CDR1 as SGHNT and CDR2 as YENEEA. The V and J ends lost 5 bases and 0 bases, in that order; junction bases with no gene match: 5. The CDR3 loop is CASSMPTGANTGELFF. The CDR3 DNA sequence: TGTGCCAGCAGCATGCCGACAGGGGCGAACACCGGGGAGCTGTTTTTT.

The rearrangement links TRBV27 to TRBJ1-6, with 7 bases identical to TRBD1. The V gene end was trimmed by 5 bases and the J gene end by 6 bases; junction bases not matched to a gene: 7. The CDR3 spans 15 residues. CDR1 MNHEY and CDR2 SMNVEV come from the germline V gene (reference sequence). CDR3: CASSLGTEINSPLHF. Written as DNA, the CDR3 is TGTGCCAGCAGTCTCGGGACAGAAATTAATTCACCCCTCCACTTT.

The chain couples TRBV4-1 to TRBJ2-6, with D unclear. The CDR3 length is 18 residues. Trimming took off 0 bases at V and 1 base at J, with 13 bases between the two ends. In germline, CDR1 is MGHRA, CDR2 YSYEKL. CDR3 protein: CASSQDRVKKSGANVLTF. In DNA form, the CDR3 reads TGCGCCAGCAGCCAAGATCGGGTAAAAAAGTCTGGGGCCAACGTCCTGACTTTC.

CDR3 loop: CASSVETGSAKNIQYF. The CDR3 region has the DNA TGTGCCAGCAGCGTAGAGACGGGATCAGCCAAAAACATTCAGTACTTC. This chain connects TRBV9 to TRBJ2-4; TRBD2 might be the D (5 bases). Looked up from germline, CDR1 is SGDLS and CDR2 is YYNGEE. The V and J ends lost 0 bases and 0 bases respectively, with 10 bases between them. The CDR3 is 16 residues long.

This clone came up a few times. CDR3 coding DNA: TGTGCCACCCAGACAGGGTTGACAGATACGCAGTATTTT. This codes for CATQTGLTDTQYF. V gene TRBV18 combines with J gene TRBJ2-3, with 7 bases matching TRBD1. The CDR3 has 13 residues. Germline loops: CDR1 KGHSH, CDR2 LQKENI. J lost 3 bases, V lost 10 bases, and 7 bases had no gene match.

The chain joins TRBV5-5 to TRBJ1-2; TRBD1 aligns across 7 bases. CDR1 SGHKS and CDR2 YYEKEE come from the germline V gene (reference sequence). The CDR3 length is 11 residues. With V trimmed by 4 bases and J by 10 bases, 4 bases remained unmatched. In nucleotides, the CDR3 is TGTGCCAGCAGCCTCGACAGGGTCTACACCTTC. Residues: CASSLDRVYTF.

The CDR3 nucleotides are TGCGCCAGCAGTCCCGTCCCCCGGACACGATGGTATTCACCCCTCCACTTT. It specifies CASSPVPRTRWYSPLHF. The rearrangement links TRBV23-1 to TRBJ1-6; D possibly corresponds to TRBD1 (5 bases). TRBV23-1 counts as an open reading frame of uncertain function. Between the trimmed V and J ends, which lost 4 bases and 8 bases, there was a span of 21 bases. The CDR3 length is 17 residues.

V usage is TRBV4-3 and J usage is TRBJ1-3, with TRBD1 matching over 7 bases. CDR1 LGHNA and CDR2 YSLEER come from the germline V gene. The CDR3 consists of 15 residues. The J segment lost 1 base and the V segment lost 1 base, leaving 1 base of the junction unmatched. The CDR3 loop is CASSQGTGSGNTIYF. DNA of the CDR3: TGCGCCAGCAGCCAAGGGACAGGTTCTGGAAACACCATATATTTT.